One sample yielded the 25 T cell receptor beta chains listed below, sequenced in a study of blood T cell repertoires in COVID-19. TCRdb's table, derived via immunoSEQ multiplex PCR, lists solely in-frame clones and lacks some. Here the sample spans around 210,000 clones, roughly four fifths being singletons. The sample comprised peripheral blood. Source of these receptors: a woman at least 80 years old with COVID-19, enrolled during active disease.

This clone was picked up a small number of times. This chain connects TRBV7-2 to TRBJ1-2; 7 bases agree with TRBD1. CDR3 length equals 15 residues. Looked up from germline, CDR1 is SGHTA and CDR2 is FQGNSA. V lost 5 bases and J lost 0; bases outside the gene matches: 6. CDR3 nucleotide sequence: TGTGCCAGCAGCCCTGGGACAGCCACTAACTATGGCTACACCTTC. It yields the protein CASSPGTATNYGYTF. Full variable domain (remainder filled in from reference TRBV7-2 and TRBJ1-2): GAGVSQSPSNKVTEKGKDVELRCDPISGHTALYWYRQSLGQGLEFLIYFQGNSAPDKSGLPSDRFSAERTGGSVSTLTIQRTQQEDSAVYLCASSPGTATNYGYTFGSGTRLTVV.

CDR3 nucleotides: TGCGCCAGCAGCTCCGGGACAGGGGGCTTTGAAAAACTGTTTTTT. The encoded protein is CASSSGTGGFEKLFF. The rearrangement joins TRBV5-1 to TRBJ1-4; 12 bases line up with TRBD1. CDR3 length: 15 residues. After removal of 3 bases from V and 7 bases from J, the junction contained 4 bases not matched to a gene. Looked up from germline, CDR1 is SGHRS and CDR2 is YFSETQ.

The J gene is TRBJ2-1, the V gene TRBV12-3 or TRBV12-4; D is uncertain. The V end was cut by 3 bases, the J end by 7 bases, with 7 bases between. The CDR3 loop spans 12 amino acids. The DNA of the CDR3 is TGTGCCAGCAGTTTTCCCAGGAATGAGCAGTTCTTC. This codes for CASSFPRNEQFF.

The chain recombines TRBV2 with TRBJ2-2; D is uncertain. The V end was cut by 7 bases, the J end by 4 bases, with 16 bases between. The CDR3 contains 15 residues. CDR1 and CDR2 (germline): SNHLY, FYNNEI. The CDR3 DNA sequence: TGTGCCAGCATTCCTGAGGCTTCTAGCACCGGGGAGCTGTTTTTT. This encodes CASIPEASSTGELFF.

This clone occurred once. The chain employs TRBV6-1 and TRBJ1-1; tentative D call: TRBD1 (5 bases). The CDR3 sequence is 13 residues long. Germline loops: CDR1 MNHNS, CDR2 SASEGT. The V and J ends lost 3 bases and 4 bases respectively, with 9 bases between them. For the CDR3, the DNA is TGTGCCAGCAGTGAGGGTAGGGGCACTGAAGCTTTCTTT. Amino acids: CASSEGRGTEAFF.

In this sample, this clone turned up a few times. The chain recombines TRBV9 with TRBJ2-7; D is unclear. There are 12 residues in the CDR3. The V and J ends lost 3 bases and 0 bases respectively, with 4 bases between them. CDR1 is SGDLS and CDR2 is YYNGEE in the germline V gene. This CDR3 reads CASSANSYEQYF. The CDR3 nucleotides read TGTGCCAGCAGCGCCAACTCCTACGAGCAGTACTTC. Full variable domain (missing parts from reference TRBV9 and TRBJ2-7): DSGVTQTPKHLITATGQRVTLRCSPRSGDLSVYWYQQSLDQGLQFLIQYYNGEERAKGNILERFSAQQFPDLHSELNLSSLELGDSALYFCASSANSYEQYFGPGTRLTVT.

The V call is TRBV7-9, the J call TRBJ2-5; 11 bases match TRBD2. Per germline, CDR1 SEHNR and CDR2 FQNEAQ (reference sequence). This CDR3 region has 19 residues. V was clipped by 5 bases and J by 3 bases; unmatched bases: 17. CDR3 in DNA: TGTGCCAGCAGCGGCTACCAGTCGGCTAGCGGGGGGTTAAAAGAGACCCAGTACTTC. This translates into CASSGYQSASGGLKETQYF.

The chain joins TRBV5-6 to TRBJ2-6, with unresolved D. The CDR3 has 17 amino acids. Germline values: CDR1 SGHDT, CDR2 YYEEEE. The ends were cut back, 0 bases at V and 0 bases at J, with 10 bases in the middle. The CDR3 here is CASSLDWRRSGANVLTF. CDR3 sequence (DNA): TGTGCCAGCAGCTTGGATTGGAGACGCTCTGGGGCCAACGTCCTGACTTTC. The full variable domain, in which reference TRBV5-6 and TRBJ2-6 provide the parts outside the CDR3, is DAGVTQSPTHLIKTRGQQVTLRCSPKSGHDTVSWYQQALGQGPQFIFQYYEEEERQRGNFPDRFSGHQFPNYSSELNVNALLLGDSALYLCASSLDWRRSGANVLTFGAGSRLTVL.

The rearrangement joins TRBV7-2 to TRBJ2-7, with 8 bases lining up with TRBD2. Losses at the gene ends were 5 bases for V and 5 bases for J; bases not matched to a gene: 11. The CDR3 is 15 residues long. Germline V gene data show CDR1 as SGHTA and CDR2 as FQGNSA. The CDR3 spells CASSPWGGRFNEQYF. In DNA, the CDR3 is TGTGCCAGCAGCCCCTGGGGCGGGAGGTTCAACGAGCAGTACTTC.

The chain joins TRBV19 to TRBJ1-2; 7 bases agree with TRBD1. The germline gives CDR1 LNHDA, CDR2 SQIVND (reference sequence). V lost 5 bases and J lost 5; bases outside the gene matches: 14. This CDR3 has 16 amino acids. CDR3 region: CASSRKRGTASYGYTF. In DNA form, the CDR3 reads TGTGCCAGTAGTCGGAAGAGGGGGACAGCCTCTTATGGCTACACCTTC.

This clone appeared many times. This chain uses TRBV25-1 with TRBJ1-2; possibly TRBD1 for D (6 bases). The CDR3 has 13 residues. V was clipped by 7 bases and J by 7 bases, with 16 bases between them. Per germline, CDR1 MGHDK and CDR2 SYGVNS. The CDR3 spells CASMHSGDGGYTF. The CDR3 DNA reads TGTGCCAGCATGCATTCAGGGGATGGTGGCTACACCTTC.

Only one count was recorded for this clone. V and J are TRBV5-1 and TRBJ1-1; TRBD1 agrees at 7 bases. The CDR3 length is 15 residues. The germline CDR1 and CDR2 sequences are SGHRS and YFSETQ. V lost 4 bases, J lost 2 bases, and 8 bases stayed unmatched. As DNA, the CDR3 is TGCGCCAGCAGCACGCAGGGGGTAGGCAACACTGAAGCTTTCTTT. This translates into CASSTQGVGNTEAFF.

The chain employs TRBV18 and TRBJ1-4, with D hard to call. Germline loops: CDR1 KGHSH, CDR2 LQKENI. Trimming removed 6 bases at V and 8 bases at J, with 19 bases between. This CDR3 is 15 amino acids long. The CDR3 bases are TGTGCCAGCTCCCTATCCTCGGTCCCCACGGAAAAACTGTTTTTT. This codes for CASSLSSVPTEKLFF.

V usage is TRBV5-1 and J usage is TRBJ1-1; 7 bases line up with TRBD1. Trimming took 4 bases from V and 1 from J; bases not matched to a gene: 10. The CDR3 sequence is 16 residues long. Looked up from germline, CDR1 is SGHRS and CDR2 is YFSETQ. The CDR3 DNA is TGCGCCAGCAGCGCTTTACCGGGACAGAGGAACACTGAAGCTTTCTTT. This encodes CASSALPGQRNTEAFF.

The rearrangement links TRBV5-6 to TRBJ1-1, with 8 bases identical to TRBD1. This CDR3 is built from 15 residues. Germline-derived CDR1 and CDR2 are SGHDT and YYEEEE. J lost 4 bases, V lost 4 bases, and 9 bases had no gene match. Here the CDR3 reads CASSRRPTGGTEAFF. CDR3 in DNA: TGTGCCAGCAGCCGCCGCCCTACAGGGGGCACTGAAGCTTTCTTT. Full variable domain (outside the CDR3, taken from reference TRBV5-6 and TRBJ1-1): DAGVTQSPTHLIKTRGQQVTLRCSPKSGHDTVSWYQQALGQGPQFIFQYYEEEERQRGNFPDRFSGHQFPNYSSELNVNALLLGDSALYLCASSRRPTGGTEAFFGQGTRLTVV.

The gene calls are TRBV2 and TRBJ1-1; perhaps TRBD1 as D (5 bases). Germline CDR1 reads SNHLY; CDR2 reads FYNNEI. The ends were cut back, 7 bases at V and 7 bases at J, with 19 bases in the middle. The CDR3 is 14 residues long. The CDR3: CASTSFAGKGEAFF. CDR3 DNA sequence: TGTGCCAGCACCTCCTTCGCAGGGAAGGGTGAAGCTTTCTTT. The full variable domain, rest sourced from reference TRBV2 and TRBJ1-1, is EPEVTQTPSHQVTQMGQEVILRCVPISNHLYFYWYRQILGQKVEFLVSFYNNEISEKSEIFDDQFSVERPDGSNFTLKIRSTKLEDSAMYFCASTSFAGKGEAFFGQGTRLTVV.

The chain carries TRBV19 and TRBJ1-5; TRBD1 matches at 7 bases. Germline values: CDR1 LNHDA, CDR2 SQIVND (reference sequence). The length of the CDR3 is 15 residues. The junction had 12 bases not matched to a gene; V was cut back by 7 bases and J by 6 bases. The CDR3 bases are TGTGCCAGTACCCCAGAACCGACAGGGAGTCAGCCCCAGCATTTT. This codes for CASTPEPTGSQPQHF.

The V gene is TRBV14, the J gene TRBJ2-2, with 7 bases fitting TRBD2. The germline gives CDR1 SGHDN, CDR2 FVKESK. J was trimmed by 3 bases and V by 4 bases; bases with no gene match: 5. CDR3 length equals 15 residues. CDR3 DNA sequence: TGTGCCAGCAGCCCAAGACTAGCTGACACCGGGGAGCTGTTTTTT. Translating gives CASSPRLADTGELFF.

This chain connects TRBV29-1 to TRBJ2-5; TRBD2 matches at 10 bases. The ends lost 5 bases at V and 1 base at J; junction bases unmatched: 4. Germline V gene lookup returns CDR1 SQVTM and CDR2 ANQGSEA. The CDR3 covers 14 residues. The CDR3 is CSVLAGEGQETQYF. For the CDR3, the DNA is TGCAGCGTTCTAGCGGGAGAAGGCCAAGAGACCCAGTACTTC.

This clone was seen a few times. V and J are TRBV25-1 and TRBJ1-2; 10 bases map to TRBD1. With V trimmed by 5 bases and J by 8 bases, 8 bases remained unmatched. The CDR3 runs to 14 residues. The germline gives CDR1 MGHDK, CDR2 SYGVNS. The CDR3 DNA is TGTGCCAGCAGTCCGTCGGACAGGGGGTTCGGCTACACCTTC. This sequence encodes CASSPSDRGFGYTF.

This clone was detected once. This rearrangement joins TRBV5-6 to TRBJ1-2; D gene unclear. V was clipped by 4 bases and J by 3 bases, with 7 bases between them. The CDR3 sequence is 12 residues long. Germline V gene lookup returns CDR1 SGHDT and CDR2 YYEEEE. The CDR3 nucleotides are TGTGCCAGCAGCGATCAGGACTATGGCTACACCTTC. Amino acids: CASSDQDYGYTF.

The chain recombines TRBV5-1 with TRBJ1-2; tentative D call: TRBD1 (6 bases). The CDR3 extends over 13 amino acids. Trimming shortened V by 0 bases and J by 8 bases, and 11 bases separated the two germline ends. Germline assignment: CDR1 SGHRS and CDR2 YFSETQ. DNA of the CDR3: TGCGCCAGCAGCTTGGGACAGGCTGGCGGCTACACCTTC. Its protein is CASSLGQAGGYTF.

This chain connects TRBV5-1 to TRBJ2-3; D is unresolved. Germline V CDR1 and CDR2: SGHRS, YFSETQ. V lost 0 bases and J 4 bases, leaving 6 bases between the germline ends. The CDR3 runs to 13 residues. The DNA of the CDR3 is TGCGCCAGCAGCTTGGATGAGGCAGATACGCAGTATTTT. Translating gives CASSLDEADTQYF.

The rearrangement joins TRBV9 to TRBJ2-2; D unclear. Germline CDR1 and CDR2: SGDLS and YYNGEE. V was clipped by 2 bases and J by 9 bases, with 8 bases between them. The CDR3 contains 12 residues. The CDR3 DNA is TGTGCCAGCAGCGTCGGAGACCGGGAGCTGTTTTTT. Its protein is CASSVGDRELFF.

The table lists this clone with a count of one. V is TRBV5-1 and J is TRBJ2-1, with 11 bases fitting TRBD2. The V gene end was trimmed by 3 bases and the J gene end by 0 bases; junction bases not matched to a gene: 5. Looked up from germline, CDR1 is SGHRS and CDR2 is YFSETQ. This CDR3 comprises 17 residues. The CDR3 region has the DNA TGCGCCAGCAGCTCCAAAACTAGCGGGAGCTCCTACAATGAGCAGTTCTTC. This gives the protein CASSSKTSGSSYNEQFF.